These 12 T cell receptor beta chains share one sample of origin, sequenced in a study of metastatic and nonmetastatic thyroid tumors. TCRdb reassembled clones from the PCR reads with MiXCR. The sample shows about 23,000 clones, just over 20% of them seen only once. Every patient underwent thyroid surgery untreated. Material for sequencing was blood. All receptors derive from a female donor with papillary thyroid cancer or a benign thyroid nodule (not recorded which). Some clones in this sample may be carry-over from other donors' samples.

This clone appeared a few times. One end of the junction is discordant with germline, which a read error may explain. V usage is TRBV6-4 and J usage is TRBJ1-2, with 9 bases lining up with TRBD1. CDR1 is MRHNA, CDR2 SNTAGT, per germline. CDR3 length equals 13 residues. The CDR3 nucleotides read TGTGCCAGCAGTCACAACAGGGGGCAAGGCTACGCCTTC. Its protein product is CASSHNRGQGYAF.

This clone was seen a handful of times. The chain is built from TRBV30 and TRBJ2-2; 9 positions agree with TRBD2. This CDR3 comprises 17 residues. CDR1 is GTSNPN, CDR2 SVGIG, per germline (reference sequence). Trimming at V came to 0 bases and at J to 6 bases, leaving 11 bases not matched to a gene. The CDR3 DNA reads as TGTGCCTGGAGTGTACAAATTAGCGGGAGAAGGGCCGGGGAGCTGTTTTTT. Protein: CAWSVQISGRRAGELFF. The full variable domain, its missing parts supplied by reference TRBV30 and TRBJ2-2, is SQTIHQWPATLVQPVGSPLSLECTVEGTSNPNLYWYRQAAGRGLQLLFYSVGIGQISSEVPQNLSASRPQDRQFILSSKKLLLSDSGFYLCAWSVQISGRRAGELFFGEGSRLTVL.

This clone showed up many times. The rearrangement links TRBV2 to TRBJ2-1; tentative D call: TRBD2 (5 bases). V was pared by 7 bases and J by 0 bases, with 10 bases between. Germline CDR1 is SNHLY and CDR2 is FYNNEI. This CDR3 is built from 14 residues. CDR3: CASTQRSSYNEQFF. The CDR3 DNA sequence: TGTGCCAGCACTCAGCGGAGCTCCTACAATGAGCAGTTCTTC. The full variable domain, in which reference TRBV2 and TRBJ2-1 provide the parts outside the CDR3, is EPEVTQTPSHQVTQMGQEVILRCVPISNHLYFYWYRQILGQKVEFLVSFYNNEISEKSEIFDDQFSVERPDGSNFTLKIRSTKLEDSAMYFCASTQRSSYNEQFFGPGTRLTVL.

This clone has a count of ten or more. The V and J genes are TRBV28 and TRBJ2-1, with 9 bases that match TRBD2. This CDR3 has 14 residues. The germline V gene encodes CDR1 MDHEN and CDR2 SYDVKM. With V trimmed by 3 bases and J by 9 bases, 6 bases remained unmatched. Here the CDR3 DNA reads TGTGCCAGCAGTTTTAAGCTAGCGGGATCTGAGCAGTTCTTC. It is translated as CASSFKLAGSEQFF.

As DNA, the CDR3 is TGCAGTGCTCCAGTGGGATCCCGGGGCTGGGAGCAGTACTTC. Translation gives CSAPVGSRGWEQYF. The chain carries TRBV20-1 and TRBJ2-7, with D perhaps matching TRBD1 or TRBD2 (5 bases each). Germline loops: CDR1 DFQATT, CDR2 SNEGSKA (reference sequence). This CDR3 has 14 amino acids. Trimming took 5 bases from V and 7 from J, leaving 21 bases between them.

This clone was seen only a few times. The V and J genes are TRBV19 and TRBJ1-1, with 8 bases that match TRBD1. The trim removed 11 bases at V and 1 base at J, leaving 9 bases unmatched. CDR1 is LNHDA and CDR2 is SQIVND in the germline V gene (reference sequence). The length of the CDR3 is 14 residues. CDR3 in DNA: TGTGCCGCAAGAAACAGGGGGGGGAACACTGAAGCTTTCTTT. It is translated as CAARNRGGNTEAFF. Variable domain in full (rest from reference TRBV19 and TRBJ1-1): DGGITQSPKYLFRKEGQNVTLSCEQNLNHDAMYWYRQDPGQGLRLIYYSQIVNDFQKGDIAEGYSVSREKKESFPLTVTSAQKNPTAFYLCAARNRGGNTEAFFGQGTRLTVV.

The rearrangement uses TRBV30 and TRBJ1-2; tentatively, D is TRBD1 (5 bases). Trimming removed 2 bases from V and 5 bases from J, with 15 bases in between. Germline V CDR1 and CDR2: GTSNPN, SVGIG (reference sequence). The CDR3 covers 14 residues. The CDR3 here is CAWSPWGGSYGYTF. The DNA of the CDR3 is TGTGCCTGGAGTCCTTGGGGCGGATCTTATGGCTACACCTTC. Using reference TRBV30 and TRBJ1-2 for the parts outside the CDR3, the full variable domain is SQTIHQWPATLVQPVGSPLSLECTVEGTSNPNLYWYRQAAGRGLQLLFYSVGIGQISSEVPQNLSASRPQDRQFILSSKKLLLSDSGFYLCAWSPWGGSYGYTFGSGTRLTVV.

This clone occurred many times. This sequence joins TRBV7-2 and TRBJ2-3; TRBD2 agrees at 12 bases. This CDR3 has 18 amino acids. Germline CDR1 SGHTA, CDR2 FQGNSA. V shed 0 bases, J shed 7 bases, and the junction held 11 bases outside the gene matches. The CDR3 here is CASSLARGLAGGRYTQYF. The DNA of the CDR3 is TGTGCCAGCAGCTTAGCGCGGGGGCTAGCGGGAGGGAGATATACGCAGTATTTT.

This clone has ten or more counts. The chain couples TRBV27 to TRBJ1-4; D gene uncertain. V dropped 2 bases and J dropped 7 bases, with 11 bases sitting between them. This CDR3 spans 14 amino acids. Germline CDR1 and CDR2: MNHEY and SMNVEV (reference sequence). CDR3 residues: CASSLVAGSEKLFF. The DNA of the CDR3 is TGTGCCAGCAGTTTAGTGGCAGGCAGTGAAAAACTGTTTTTT.

There are a few counts of this clone. One base away lies a much larger clone, so this may be a sequencing read error. V and J are TRBV5-5 and TRBJ2-7; D uncertain. The CDR3 contains 14 residues. Trimming removed 3 bases from V and 1 base from J, with 11 bases in between. Germline values: CDR1 SGHKS, CDR2 YYEKEE (reference sequence). Here the CDR3 DNA reads TGTGCCAGCAGCTCCGTGACTGAGTCCTACGAGCAGTACTTC. Amino acid sequence: CASSSVTESYEQYF.

This clone came up many times. The identical CDR3 is also encoded by other nucleotide sequences in the sample. This chain connects TRBV28 to TRBJ1-1, with D unresolved. The V gene's germline CDR1 is MDHEN and CDR2 SYDVKM. The CDR3 has 12 amino acids. The V and J ends lost 3 bases and 2 bases respectively, with 4 bases between them. CDR3 loop: CASSLKNTEAFF. For the CDR3, the DNA is TGTGCCAGCAGTTTGAAAAACACTGAAGCTTTCTTT.

This clone was recorded at least ten times. The chain uses TRBV6-4 and TRBJ1-5; 7 positions agree with TRBD1. V shed 1 base and J 6 bases; nucleotides not matched to a gene: 9. This CDR3 comprises 16 residues. Germline CDR1 reads MRHNA; CDR2 reads SNTAGT. CDR3 residues: CASSDFGRGVSQPQHF. For the CDR3, the DNA is TGTGCCAGCAGTGACTTCGGCAGGGGGGTAAGTCAGCCCCAGCATTTT.